One sample yielded the 25 T cell receptor beta chains listed below, sequenced in a study of blood T cell repertoires in COVID-19 (dated by TCRdb to the early 2020s). The library was built by means of the immunoSEQ multiplex PCR assay. The source is immuneACCESS, and TCRdb retained only in-frame sequences with V and J called. Part of the clones is not carried over; for the studies checked, unresolved V genes explain less than half of this, and the remainder is unexplained. Within this sample are some 350,000 clones, with roughly 84% of them counted one time only. The leading ten clones occupy 2.5% to 3.5% of the sample. The sample was PBMCs or T cells enriched from blood (not recorded which). Receptor source: a young woman who had recovered from COVID-19.

The chain recombines TRBV18 with TRBJ1-5, with 7 bases that match TRBD1. This CDR3 region has 14 residues. The V gene's germline CDR1 is KGHSH and CDR2 LQKENI. V lost 5 bases, J lost 9 bases, and 10 bases stayed unmatched. The chain's CDR3 is CASSADRVGPPQHF. DNA of the CDR3: TGTGCCAGCTCAGCCGACAGGGTTGGACCGCCCCAGCATTTT.

The V and J genes are TRBV7-2 and TRBJ2-5; 9 nucleotides align to TRBD2. Germline V gene sequence: CDR1 SGHTA, CDR2 FQGNSA. V shed 4 bases, J shed 4 bases, and the junction held 10 bases outside the gene matches. The CDR3 length is 16 residues. CDR3 sequence (DNA): TGTGCCAGCAGCTCGCTTAGCGGGAGAGTGGGAGAGACCCAGTACTTC. Encoded protein: CASSSLSGRVGETQYF.

The V and J genes are TRBV7-9 and TRBJ1-6; 9 nucleotides match TRBD1. Germline V lookup: CDR1 SEHNR, CDR2 FQNEAQ (reference sequence). The CDR3 consists of 17 residues. V trimming: 3 bases; J trimming: 0 bases; junction bases outside the gene matches: 3. CDR3 sequence reads: CASSLDRGSSYNSPLHF. The CDR3 bases are TGTGCCAGCAGCTTGGACAGGGGAAGCTCCTATAATTCACCCCTCCACTTT.

This clone was seen only once. The chain carries TRBV11-2 and TRBJ2-7; 10 bases fit TRBD2. The germline V gene encodes CDR1 SGHAT and CDR2 FQNNGV. V gave up 5 bases and J gave up 2 bases; unmatched junction bases: 6. The CDR3 consists of 15 residues. CDR3 nucleotide sequence: TGTGCCAGCAGCATCTCTAGCGGGGGTACCTACGAGCAGTACTTC. As protein: CASSISSGGTYEQYF.

This chain joins TRBV15 and TRBJ1-2; D uncertain. CDR3 length: 14 residues. In germline, CDR1 is LNHNV, CDR2 YYDKDF (reference sequence). Deletions cut 0 bases from V and 10 bases from J, with 15 bases between. Here the CDR3 reads CATSREQKAVSYTF. The CDR3 nucleotides read TGTGCCACCAGCAGAGAGCAAAAAGCGGTGTCCTACACCTTC. Full variable domain (rest looked up from reference TRBV15 and TRBJ1-2): DAMVIQNPRYQVTQFGKPVTLSCSQTLNHNVMYWYQQKSSQAPKLLFHYYDKDFNNEADTPDNFQSRRPNTSFCFLDIRSPGLGDTAMYLCATSREQKAVSYTFGSGTRLTVV.

This chain joins TRBV3-1 (or the pseudogene TRBV3-2) and TRBJ2-7; possible D gene TRBD1, 6 bases. The V gene's germline CDR1 is LGHDT and CDR2 YNNKEL (reference sequence). CDR3 length: 14 amino acids. Trimming took off 3 bases at V and 3 bases at J, with 12 bases between the two ends. Here the CDR3 DNA reads TGTGCCAGCAGCCATCAGGGGCGTCTCTACGAGCAGTACTTC. This encodes CASSHQGRLYEQYF.

This chain joins TRBV2 and TRBJ1-5; a possible D gene is TRBD1 (6 bases). Between the trimmed V and J ends, which lost 3 bases and 4 bases, there was a span of 10 bases. Germline V gives CDR1 SNHLY, CDR2 FYNNEI. The CDR3 length is 14 residues. The CDR3 sequence is CASSEGTTNQPQHF. The CDR3 nucleotides read TGTGCCAGCAGTGAGGGGACAACAAATCAGCCCCAGCATTTT. Looking up the rest from reference TRBV2 and TRBJ1-5 gives the full variable domain: EPEVTQTPSHQVTQMGQEVILRCVPISNHLYFYWYRQILGQKVEFLVSFYNNEISEKSEIFDDQFSVERPDGSNFTLKIRSTKLEDSAMYFCASSEGTTNQPQHFGDGTRLSIL.

This clone is a singleton in its sample. The chain is built from TRBV5-1 and TRBJ1-1; TRBD1 aligns across 8 bases. Losses at the gene ends were 0 bases for V and 1 base for J; bases not matched to a gene: 8. The CDR3 contains 17 residues. Per the germline V gene, CDR1 is SGHRS and CDR2 is YFSETQ. This chain's CDR3 is CASSLEGGTGSNTEAFF. CDR3 DNA sequence: TGCGCCAGCAGCTTGGAGGGAGGGACAGGCTCGAACACTGAAGCTTTCTTT. Full variable domain (rest looked up from reference TRBV5-1 and TRBJ1-1): KAGVTQTPRYLIKTRGQQVTLSCSPISGHRSVSWYQQTPGQGLQFLFEYFSETQRNKGNFPGRFSGRQFSNSRSEMNVSTLELGDSALYLCASSLEGGTGSNTEAFFGQGTRLTVV.

The rearrangement links TRBV24-1 to TRBJ1-1; 8 bases are shared with TRBD1. Unmatched junction bases numbered 5, after V lost 7 bases and J lost 5 bases. The length of the CDR3 is 13 residues. Germline CDR1 reads KGHDR; CDR2 reads SFDVKD. Written as DNA, the CDR3 is TGTGCCACCAGGGACAGGGATGCGACTGAAGCTTTCTTT. This gives the protein CATRDRDATEAFF.

The chain's CDR3 is CASSSTGGQIREQYF. CDR3 DNA sequence: TGTGCCAGCAGTTCTACAGGGGGGCAAATTCGCGAGCAGTACTTC. The genes are TRBV6-5 and TRBJ2-7; 8 positions agree with TRBD1. V shed 4 bases and J 6 bases; nucleotides not matched to a gene: 11. The CDR3 length is 15 residues. Germline CDR1 and CDR2: MNHEY and SVGAGI.

This rearrangement joins TRBV10-1 to TRBJ2-3, with D possibly being TRBD2 (6 bases). CDR3 size: 14 residues. Deletions cut 5 bases from V and 5 bases from J, with 14 bases between. Germline assignment: CDR1 WNHNN and CDR2 SYGVQD (reference sequence). The CDR3 region is CASSYSGGEDTQYF. The CDR3 DNA is TGCGCCAGCAGTTATAGCGGAGGGGAAGATACGCAGTATTTT.

The J gene is TRBJ1-5, the V gene TRBV6-5; tentative D call: TRBD1 (5 bases). V lost 2 bases, J lost 0 bases, and 11 bases lay in between. CDR1 is MNHEY and CDR2 is SVGAGI in the germline V gene. This CDR3 region has 16 residues. CDR3 DNA sequence: TGTGCCAGCAGTTACCCCGAGACAGATAGCAATCAGCCCCAGCATTTT. This translates into CASSYPETDSNQPQHF.

This clone turned up a few times. V usage is TRBV3-1 (or the pseudogene TRBV3-2) and J usage is TRBJ2-1, with 7 nucleotides matching TRBD2. Germline V gene sequence: CDR1 LGHDT, CDR2 YNNKEL (reference sequence). This CDR3 spans 15 amino acids. V gave up 6 bases and J gave up 8 bases; unmatched junction bases: 13. The CDR3 nucleotides read TGTGCCAGCAGGATGTGGGGGAGGGCCCTGGATGAGCAGTTCTTC. Translating gives CASRMWGRALDEQFF.

The chain is built from TRBV6-5 and TRBJ1-4; 9 bases line up with TRBD1. Germline V gene data show CDR1 as MNHEY and CDR2 as SVGAGI. Trimming cost V 4 bases and J 8 bases; bases outside gene matches: 11. The CDR3 consists of 16 residues. The CDR3 region is CASSSIQQGAGEKLFF. For the CDR3, the DNA is TGTGCCAGCAGTTCTATCCAACAGGGGGCTGGGGAAAAACTGTTTTTT.

The rearrangement links TRBV15 to TRBJ2-7; tentatively, D is TRBD1 (6 bases). Trimming shortened V by 5 bases and J by 6 bases, and 14 bases separated the two germline ends. CDR1 and CDR2 (germline): LNHNV, YYDKDF (reference sequence). This CDR3 is 13 amino acids long. CDR3 in amino acids: CATSGSTGGEQYF. The CDR3 DNA is TGTGCCACCAGCGGATCGACAGGAGGCGAGCAGTACTTC.

The chain couples TRBV5-1 to TRBJ2-2; possibly TRBD1 for D (6 bases). Germline-derived CDR1 and CDR2 are SGHRS and YFSETQ. V was trimmed by 5 bases and J by 14 bases, leaving 13 bases between them. This CDR3 spans 11 amino acids. The CDR3 region has the DNA TGCGCCAGCAGACAAGAACAGGGTCTGTTTTTT. Translated, it gives CASRQEQGLFF.

V is TRBV28 and J is TRBJ2-1, with D maybe TRBD2 (6 bases). The CDR3 has 14 residues. From germline, CDR1 is MDHEN and CDR2 SYDVKM. V dropped 4 bases and J dropped 3 bases, with 10 bases sitting between them. The CDR3: CASSYAGFYNEQFF. CDR3 DNA sequence: TGTGCCAGCAGTTATGCGGGGTTCTACAATGAGCAGTTCTTC.

The gene calls are TRBV27 and TRBJ2-7; possibly TRBD1 for D (6 bases). Trimming cost V 3 bases and J 3 bases, with 12 bases left between them. Germline V gives CDR1 MNHEY, CDR2 SMNVEV (reference sequence). This CDR3 comprises 14 residues. The CDR3 here is CASSFVQGGYEQYF. CDR3 nucleotides: TGTGCCAGCAGTTTTGTACAGGGCGGCTACGAGCAGTACTTC.

This clone appeared a single time. The gene calls are TRBV11-2 and TRBJ1-2; D call uncertain. Trimming took 0 bases from V and 7 from J, leaving 12 bases between them. CDR1 is SGHAT and CDR2 is FQNNGV in the germline V gene. The CDR3 has 14 amino acids. The CDR3 is CASSLDPQRGGYTF. CDR3 bases: TGTGCCAGCAGCTTAGATCCCCAGCGGGGTGGCTACACCTTC. The full variable domain, completed using reference TRBV11-2 and TRBJ1-2, is EAGVAQSPRYKIIEKRQSVAFWCNPISGHATLYWYQQILGQGPKLLIQFQNNGVVDDSQLPKDRFSAERLKGVDSTLKIQPAKLEDSAVYLCASSLDPQRGGYTFGSGTRLTVV.

The CDR3 DNA follows: TGTGCCAGCAGTTTCCCGCCAGGGGATAATGAAAAACTGTTTTTT. Its protein product is CASSFPPGDNEKLFF. The V gene is TRBV28, the J gene TRBJ1-4; D perhaps matches TRBD1 (6 bases). V lost 3 bases to trimming and J lost 4 bases, with 12 bases between them. The CDR3 sequence is 15 residues long. The germline V gene encodes CDR1 MDHEN and CDR2 SYDVKM.

This chain joins TRBV7-8 and TRBJ1-2, with a possible D match to TRBD1 (5 bases). V was cut by 1 base and J by 5 bases, with 17 bases left in between. This CDR3 has 16 amino acids. CDR1 is SGHVS and CDR2 is FQNEAQ in the germline V gene. The CDR3 nucleotides read TGTGCCAGCAGCTTAGGCACCAGGGAGGGAAAATATGGCTACACCTTC. It is translated as CASSLGTREGKYGYTF. Based on the CDR3 plus reference TRBV7-8 and TRBJ1-2, the full variable domain is GAGVSQSPRYKVAKRGQDVALRCDPISGHVSLFWYQQALGQGPEFLTYFQNEAQLDKSGLPSDRFFAERPEGSVSTLKIQRTQQEDSAVYLCASSLGTREGKYGYTFGSGTRLTVV.

The rearrangement joins TRBV2 to TRBJ1-1; the match to TRBD1 covers 9 bases. The CDR3 contains 13 residues. After removal of 4 bases from V and 5 bases from J, the junction contained 2 bases not matched to a gene. Germline V gene data show CDR1 as SNHLY and CDR2 as FYNNEI. CDR3 sequence: CASSGDRDTEAFF. The CDR3 region has the DNA TGTGCCAGCAGTGGGGACAGGGATACTGAAGCTTTCTTT. Filled out from reference TRBV2 and TRBJ1-1, the complete variable domain reads EPEVTQTPSHQVTQMGQEVILRCVPISNHLYFYWYRQILGQKVEFLVSFYNNEISEKSEIFDDQFSVERPDGSNFTLKIRSTKLEDSAMYFCASSGDRDTEAFFGQGTRLTVV.

The V and J genes are TRBV11-3 and TRBJ1-1; TRBD1 might be the D (6 bases). This CDR3 contains 14 residues. Germline CDR1 reads SGHNT; CDR2 reads YENEEA. V lost 5 bases and J lost 1, with 11 bases in between. The CDR3 nucleotides are TGTGCCAGCAGCCTCAGGGGTCGGAACACTGAAGCTTTCTTT. Translated, it gives CASSLRGRNTEAFF.

The chain combines TRBV19 with TRBJ2-2, with D possibly TRBD2 on 5 matching bases. Looked up from germline, CDR1 is LNHDA and CDR2 is SQIVND (reference sequence). This CDR3 contains 13 residues. The V end lost 8 bases, the J end lost 5 bases, and 12 bases lay between the germline ends. CDR3 protein: CASDEGVTGELFF. The CDR3 DNA reads as TGTGCCAGTGACGAGGGAGTTACCGGGGAGCTGTTTTTT.

The rearrangement joins TRBV2 to TRBJ2-3; D might be TRBD2 (5 bases). CDR1 and CDR2 (germline): SNHLY, FYNNEI. The CDR3 is made up of 13 amino acids. Trimming stripped 8 bases from V and 1 base from J, with 10 bases between. CDR3 DNA: TGTGCCAGCCTGGTCGGGGGCACAGATACGCAGTATTTT. Translation: CASLVGGTDTQYF. Full variable domain (outside the CDR3, taken from reference TRBV2 and TRBJ2-3): EPEVTQTPSHQVTQMGQEVILRCVPISNHLYFYWYRQILGQKVEFLVSFYNNEISEKSEIFDDQFSVERPDGSNFTLKIRSTKLEDSAMYFCASLVGGTDTQYFGPGTRLTVL.